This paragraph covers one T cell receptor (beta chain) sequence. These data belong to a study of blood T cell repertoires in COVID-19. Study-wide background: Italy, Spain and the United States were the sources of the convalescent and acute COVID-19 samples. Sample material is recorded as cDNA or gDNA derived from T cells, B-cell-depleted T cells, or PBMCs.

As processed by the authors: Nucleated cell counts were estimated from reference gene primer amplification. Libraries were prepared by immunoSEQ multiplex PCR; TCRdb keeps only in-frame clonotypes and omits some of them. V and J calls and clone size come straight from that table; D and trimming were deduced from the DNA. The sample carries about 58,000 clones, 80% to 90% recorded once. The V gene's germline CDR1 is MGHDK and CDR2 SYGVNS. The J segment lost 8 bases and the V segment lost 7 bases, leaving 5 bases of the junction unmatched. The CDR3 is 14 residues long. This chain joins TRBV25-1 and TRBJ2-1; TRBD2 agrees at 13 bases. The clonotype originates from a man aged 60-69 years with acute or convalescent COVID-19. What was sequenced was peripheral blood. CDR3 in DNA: TGTGCCAGCACCGGACTAGCGGGAGATTATGAGCAGTTCTTC. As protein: CASTGLAGDYEQFF.